This entry lists 18 T cell receptor beta chains sequenced from one sample in a study of tissue T cells after allogeneic stem cell transplantation. The time point is: mouse harvest day 7 after allogeneic transplant. Mouse grafts combined 10^7 T-cell-depleted bone marrow cells with 10^6 splenic CD5+ T cells. Produced via immunoSEQ multiplex PCR; TCRdb's table is partial and in-frame only. Altogether about 5,500 clones are present, under 55% being singletons, with the ten largest covering under 13%. Source material: gut tissue. Receptors originate from a female BALB/c mouse given C57BL/6 T cells with graft-versus-host disease after an allogeneic hematopoietic cell transplant.

This clone rates as medium-sized (0.01 to 0.1%). Genes and germline are mouse. Read sequence stops 1 residue before the CDR3 end, and the germline J gene provides the missing end. The V call is TRBV15, the J call TRBJ2-7; the match to TRBD1 covers 11 bases. Germline trimming cut 5 bases from V and 7 bases from J; bases unmatched to any gene: 4. The CDR3 consists of 13 residues. Germline CDR1 reads SGHND; CDR2 reads FRSKSL. CDR3 amino acids: CASSRTGGREQYF. The CDR3 DNA, read in part, is TGTGCCAGCAGTCGGACAGGGGGCCGGGAACAGTAC.

This clone has a handful of counts. Gene names are the mouse ones. With the read ending 1 residue before the CDR3 end, the germline J gene is used to fill in that end. V gene TRBV26 combines with J gene TRBJ1-4; D is uncertain. This CDR3 has 15 amino acids. The germline V and J ends were trimmed by 4 bases and 1 base, with 10 bases remaining between them. In germline, CDR1 is KGHPV, CDR2 FQNQEV (reference sequence). CDR3 DNA, as far as it was read: TGTGCCAGCAGTCGAAACAGAAATTCCAACGAAAGATTATTT. This sequence encodes CASSRNRNSNERLF. The whole CDR3 reads CASSRNRNSNERLFF.

This clone was counted between two and nine times. Germline and genes here are mouse. The CDR3 end is not reached by the read, which stops 1 residue before it; the germline J gene fills it in. This chain links TRBV16 with TRBJ2-3; TRBD1 aligns across 7 bases. The CDR3 totals 15 residues. CDR1 and CDR2 from the germline V gene are SGHSA and FRNQAP. Germline trimming cut 5 bases from V and 1 base from J; bases unmatched to any gene: 6. The CDR3 DNA, read in part, is TGTGCAAGCAGCCTCGACAGGGCTGGTGCAGAAACGCTGTAT. It translates to CASSLDRAGAETLY. From start to end, the CDR3 is CASSLDRAGAETLYF.

Comment on this clone: The gene symbols are mouse symbols. The read falls 1 residue short of the CDR3 end, and the missing part is taken from the germline J gene. This chain uses TRBV3 with TRBJ2-4; no clear D gene. The CDR3 contains 14 residues. CDR1 is SNHLY and CDR2 is FYNGKV in the germline V gene (reference sequence). V was trimmed by 1 base and J by 0 bases, leaving 5 bases between them. CDR3 DNA, as far as it was read: TGTGCCAGCAGCTTAGAGGGAAGTCAAAACACCTTGTAC. It is translated as CASSLEGSQNTLY. The complete CDR3 reads CASSLEGSQNTLYF.

In this sample, this clone turned up a few times. These gene names are mouse names. The CDR3 loop is CASSPHINQDTQYF. The DNA read from the CDR3 is TGTGCCAGCTCTCCCCACATTAACCAAGACACCCAGTAC. The V gene is TRBV12-1, the J gene TRBJ2-5; no definite D call. The CDR3 end is not reached by the read, which stops 1 residue before it; the germline J gene fills it in. Germline loops: CDR1 SGHSN, CDR2 HYEKVE. This CDR3 contains 14 residues. Trimming took off 2 bases at V and 0 bases at J, with 8 bases between the two ends.

This clone was seen more than once but under ten times. Gene names are mouse gene names. Read coverage stops 1 residue before the CDR3 terminus; the germline J gene supplies the remainder. The chain is built from TRBV3 and TRBJ2-7, with TRBD1 matching over 7 bases. The germline V gene encodes CDR1 SNHLY and CDR2 FYNGKV (reference sequence). Germline trimming cut 4 bases from V and 0 bases from J; bases unmatched to any gene: 6. CDR3 size: 15 residues. This chain's CDR3 is CASSYPGQNSYEQYF. CDR3 DNA, as far as it was read: TGTGCCAGCAGCTATCCGGGACAGAACTCCTATGAACAGTAC. Complete variable domain (other parts from reference TRBV3 and TRBJ2-7): GPKVLQIPSHQIIDMGQMVTLNCDPVSNHLYFYWYKQILGQQMEFLVNFYNGKVMEKSKLFKDQFSVERPDGSYFTLKIQPTALEDSAVYFCASSYPGQNSYEQYFGPGTRLTVL.

Concerning this clone itself: Gene and germline names: mouse. The CDR3 extends 1 residue past the end of the read, so its final part is completed from the germline J gene. J is TRBJ2-5 and V is TRBV13-1; 11 bases align to TRBD2. J was trimmed by 3 bases and V by 3 bases; bases with no gene match: 3. The germline gives CDR1 NSHNY, CDR2 SYGAGN. The CDR3 runs 15 residues. Incomplete CDR3 DNA: TGTGCCAGCAGTGCCCGACTGGGGGGGCAAGACACCCAGTAC. Amino acids: CASSARLGGQDTQY. Given in full, the CDR3 is CASSARLGGQDTQYF.

Turning to this clone: These gene names are mouse names. The CDR3 extends 1 residue past the end of the read, so its final part is completed from the germline J gene. The V and J genes are TRBV30 and TRBJ2-5; 7 bases line up with TRBD2. The CDR3 totals 13 residues. Trimming cost V 0 bases and J 6 bases; bases outside gene matches: 3. Germline CDR1 is SQVVS and CDR2 is ANEGSEA. This CDR3 is CSSREGGRDTQYF. The part of the CDR3 DNA that was read is TGTAGTTCTAGAGAGGGGGGGAGGGACACCCAGTAC.

This clone was observed a handful of times. Any gene name here is a mouse gene name. Sequencing ends 1 residue short of the CDR3 end; the germline J gene provides the rest. The chain combines TRBV19 with TRBJ2-1; TRBD1 is a possible D gene (5 bases). V was cut by 5 bases and J by 3 bases, with 15 bases left in between. CDR3 length: 15 amino acids. Germline CDR1 FNHDT, CDR2 SITEND (reference sequence). The CDR3 region is CASSLSGFLYAEQFF. Incomplete CDR3 DNA: TGTGCCAGCAGCCTTTCAGGGTTCCTCTATGCTGAGCAGTTC.

This clone was observed a few times. The listed genes are named as in mouse. The CDR3 is cut off 1 residue early in the read; its end comes from the germline J gene. J is TRBJ1-4 and V is TRBV13-3, with D maybe TRBD1 (6 bases). Per the germline V gene, CDR1 is NNHDY and CDR2 is SYVADS. The CDR3 consists of 16 residues. V lost 0 bases to trimming and J lost 0 bases, with 9 bases between them. CDR3 DNA, as far as it was read: TGTGCCAGCAGTGATGGGGACAAATTTTCCAACGAAAGATTATTT. Its protein product is CASSDGDKFSNERLF. The full CDR3 protein reads CASSDGDKFSNERLFF.

Regarding this clone: Genes and germline are mouse. The read falls 1 residue short of the CDR3 end, and the missing part is taken from the germline J gene. This chain links TRBV2 with TRBJ2-4; possibly TRBD1 for D (5 bases). Between the trimmed V and J ends, which lost 1 base and 0 bases, there was a span of 11 bases. The CDR3 consists of 16 residues. The V gene's germline CDR1 is LGHNA and CDR2 YSYQKL. The CDR3 reads CASSQAAGLSQNTLYF. The CDR3 bases that were read are TGTGCCAGCAGCCAAGCGGCAGGGCTCAGTCAAAACACCTTGTAC.

Worth noting for this clone: The genes and germline here are from mouse. The read ends 1 residue before the CDR3 terminus; that terminus is restored from the germline J gene. J is TRBJ1-6 and V is TRBV29; TRBD1 matches 11 bases. TRBJ1-6 is filed as an ORF, its function uncertain. The CDR3 covers 16 residues. The junction had 6 bases not matched to a gene; V was cut back by 8 bases and J by 3 bases. The V gene's germline CDR1 is MSHET and CDR2 SYDVDS. Incomplete CDR3 DNA: TGTGCTAGCCGTTGGGGGACAGGGGGCTATAATTCGCCCCTCTAC. This gives the protein CASRWGTGGYNSPLY. The whole CDR3 reads CASRWGTGGYNSPLYF.

By proportion, this clone is medium-sized (0.01 to 0.1%). Germline and genes here are mouse. CDR3: CASLGQGKDTQYF. The CDR3 DNA, read in part, is TGTGCAAGCTTAGGCCAGGGGAAGGACACCCAGTAC. The rearrangement links TRBV16 to TRBJ2-5, with D perhaps TRBD1 (6 bases). The read finishes 1 residue shy of the CDR3 end, and the germline J gene is used to complete it. CDR1 and CDR2 from the germline V gene are SGHSA and FRNQAP. V was shortened by 8 bases and J by 6 bases, with 15 bases between the two germline ends. This CDR3 contains 13 residues.

There are a few counts of this clone. Any gene name here is a mouse gene name. The read terminates 1 residue before the CDR3 end, so the remaining end is supplied by the germline J gene. V usage is TRBV31 and J usage is TRBJ1-2, with 10 bases identical to TRBD1. This CDR3 contains 15 residues. V lost 0 bases and J lost 4; bases outside the gene matches: 5. The germline V gene encodes CDR1 GKSSPN and CDR2 SITVG. Partial CDR3 DNA: TGTGCCTGGAGTCTCCGACAGGGGGCAGTCTCCGACTACACC. Translation gives CAWSLRQGAVSDYT. The whole CDR3 sequence reads CAWSLRQGAVSDYTF.

This clone was detected once. The genes and germline here are from mouse. The missing CDR3 end, 1 residue past where the read stops, is filled in from the germline J gene. This chain connects TRBV23 to TRBJ2-4. The CDR3 extends over 13 amino acids. Germline CDR1 reads KGHTA; CDR2 reads FQNQQP. This CDR3 reads CSSSPGSQNTLYF. The CDR3 bases that were read are TGCTCCAGCAGTCCGGGTAGTCAAAACACCTTGTAC.

This clone was picked up a small number of times. The germline and genes are mouse ones. The read terminates 1 residue ahead of where the CDR3 ends, so the germline J gene completes it. The chain joins TRBV26 to TRBJ2-2; 9 bases are shared with TRBD2. CDR1 and CDR2 from the germline V gene are KGHPV and FQNQEV (reference sequence). Trimming took 4 bases from V and 2 from J; bases not matched to a gene: 2. The CDR3 contains 15 residues. The CDR3 protein is CASSRWGGNTGQLYF. The sequenced CDR3 bases are TGTGCCAGCAGTCGCTGGGGGGGGAACACCGGGCAGCTCTAC.

Concerning this clone itself: Gene and germline names: mouse. Sequencing ends 1 residue short of the CDR3 end; the germline J gene provides the rest. The V call is TRBV26, the J call TRBJ2-3; unclear D gene. The V gene lost 4 bases and the J gene lost 0 bases, with 17 bases spanning the gap. The CDR3 consists of 17 residues. Germline loops: CDR1 KGHPV, CDR2 FQNQEV (reference sequence). Incomplete CDR3 DNA: TGTGCCAGCAGTCCAATCCAAGGCGGGCCTAGTGCAGAAACGCTGTAT. Translation gives CASSPIQGGPSAETLY. The whole CDR3 protein reads CASSPIQGGPSAETLYF. The full variable domain, with the rest looked up from reference TRBV26 and TRBJ2-3, is NSKVIQTPRYLVKGQGQKAKMRCIPEKGHPVVFWYQQNKNNEFKFLINFQNQEVLQQIDMTEKRFSAECPSNSPCSLEIQSSEAGDSALYLCASSPIQGGPSAETLYFGSGTRLTVL.

In this sample, this clone turned up a few times. The gene names given are mouse names. The CDR3 extends 1 residue past the end of the read, so its final part is completed from the germline J gene. The chain carries TRBV3 and TRBJ2-7; D is ambiguous. Between the trimmed V and J ends, which lost 5 bases and 4 bases, there was a span of 6 bases. Germline CDR1 reads SNHLY; CDR2 reads FYNGKV (reference sequence). The CDR3 spans 11 residues. CDR3 bases read: TGTGCCAGCAGCCCTAATTATGAACAGTAC. Protein sequence: CASSPNYEQY. In full, the CDR3 is CASSPNYEQYF. Full variable domain (rest looked up from reference TRBV3 and TRBJ2-7): GPKVLQIPSHQIIDMGQMVTLNCDPVSNHLYFYWYKQILGQQMEFLVNFYNGKVMEKSKLFKDQFSVERPDGSYFTLKIQPTALEDSAVYFCASSPNYEQYFGPGTRLTVL.